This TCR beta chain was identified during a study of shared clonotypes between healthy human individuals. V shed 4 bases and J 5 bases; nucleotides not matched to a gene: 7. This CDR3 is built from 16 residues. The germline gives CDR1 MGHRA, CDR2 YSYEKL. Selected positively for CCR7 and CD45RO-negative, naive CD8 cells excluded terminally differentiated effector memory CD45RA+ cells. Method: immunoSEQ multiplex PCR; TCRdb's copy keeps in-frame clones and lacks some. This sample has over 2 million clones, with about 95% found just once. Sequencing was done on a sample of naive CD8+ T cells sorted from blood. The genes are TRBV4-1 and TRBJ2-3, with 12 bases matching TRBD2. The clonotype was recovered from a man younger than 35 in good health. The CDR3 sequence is CASSLLGLAGKDTQYF. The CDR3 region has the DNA TGCGCCAGCAGCCTCCTCGGACTAGCGGGGAAAGATACGCAGTATTTT.